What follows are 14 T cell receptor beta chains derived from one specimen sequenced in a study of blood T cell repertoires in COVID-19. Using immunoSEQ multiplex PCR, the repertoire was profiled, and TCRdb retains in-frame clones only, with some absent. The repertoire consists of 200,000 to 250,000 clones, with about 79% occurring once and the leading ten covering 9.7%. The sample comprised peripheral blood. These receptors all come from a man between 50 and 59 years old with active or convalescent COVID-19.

CDR3 in DNA: TGTGCCAGCAGCTTAGCGTTGGGGACCGGGGGGTACGAGCAGTACTTC. It yields the protein CASSLALGTGGYEQYF. The chain combines TRBV7-8 with TRBJ2-7; 7 positions agree with TRBD2. Trimming took 0 bases from V and 4 from J; bases not matched to a gene: 9. CDR3 length equals 16 residues. The germline V gene encodes CDR1 SGHVS and CDR2 FQNEAQ.

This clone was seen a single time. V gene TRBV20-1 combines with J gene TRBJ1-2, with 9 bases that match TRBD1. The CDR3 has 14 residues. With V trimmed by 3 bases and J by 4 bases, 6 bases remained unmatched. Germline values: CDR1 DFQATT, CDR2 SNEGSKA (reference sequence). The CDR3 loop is CSASARTGVYGYTF. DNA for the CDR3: TGCAGTGCTAGTGCTAGGACAGGGGTCTATGGCTACACCTTC.

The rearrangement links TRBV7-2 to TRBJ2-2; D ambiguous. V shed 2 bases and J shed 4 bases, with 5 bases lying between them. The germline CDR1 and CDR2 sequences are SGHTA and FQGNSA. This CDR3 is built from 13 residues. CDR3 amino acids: CASSLISTGELFF. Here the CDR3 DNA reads TGTGCCAGCAGCTTAATCAGCACCGGGGAGCTGTTTTTT.

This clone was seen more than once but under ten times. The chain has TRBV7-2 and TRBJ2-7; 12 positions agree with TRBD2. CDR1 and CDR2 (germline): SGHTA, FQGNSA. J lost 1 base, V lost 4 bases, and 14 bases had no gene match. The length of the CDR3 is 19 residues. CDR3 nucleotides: TGTGCCAGCAGCTCAGGGACTAGCGGGTGGTCCGGGCCTTCCTACGAGCAGTACTTC. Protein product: CASSSGTSGWSGPSYEQYF.

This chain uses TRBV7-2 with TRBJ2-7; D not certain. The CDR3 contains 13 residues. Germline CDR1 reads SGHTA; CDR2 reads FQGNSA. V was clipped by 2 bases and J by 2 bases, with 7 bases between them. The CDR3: CASSLKHPYEQYF. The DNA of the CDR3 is TGTGCCAGCAGCTTAAAGCACCCCTACGAGCAGTACTTC.

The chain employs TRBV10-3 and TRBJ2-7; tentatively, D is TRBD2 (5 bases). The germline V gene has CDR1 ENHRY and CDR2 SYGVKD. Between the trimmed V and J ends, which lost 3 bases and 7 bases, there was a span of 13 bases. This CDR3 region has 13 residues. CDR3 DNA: TGTGCCATCAGTGAACCAAGAGGGTTTGAGCAGTACGTC. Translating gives CAISEPRGFEQYV.

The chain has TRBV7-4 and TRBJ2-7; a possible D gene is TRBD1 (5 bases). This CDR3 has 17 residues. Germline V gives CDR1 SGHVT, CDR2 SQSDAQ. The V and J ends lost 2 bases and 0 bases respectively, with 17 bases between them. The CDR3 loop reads CASSLRLLGQRSYEQYF. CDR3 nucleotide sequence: TGTGCCAGCAGCTTACGGTTATTGGGGCAGCGCTCCTACGAGCAGTACTTC.

CDR3: CASSQTSGEPYNEQFF. CDR3 bases: TGCGCCAGCAGCCAGACTAGCGGGGAACCCTACAATGAGCAGTTCTTC. The chain employs TRBV4-1 and TRBJ2-1; 11 bases fit TRBD2. The CDR3 covers 16 residues. Germline lookup yields CDR1 MGHRA and CDR2 YSYEKL. The trim removed 3 bases at V and 2 bases at J, leaving 3 bases unmatched.

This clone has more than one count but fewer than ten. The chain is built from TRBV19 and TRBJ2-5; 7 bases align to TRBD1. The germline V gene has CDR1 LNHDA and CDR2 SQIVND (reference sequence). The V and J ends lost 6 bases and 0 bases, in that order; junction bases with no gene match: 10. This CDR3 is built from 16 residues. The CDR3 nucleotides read TGTGCCAGTAGAAGGACCGACAGGGTTAACCAAGAGACCCAGTACTTC. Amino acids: CASRRTDRVNQETQYF.

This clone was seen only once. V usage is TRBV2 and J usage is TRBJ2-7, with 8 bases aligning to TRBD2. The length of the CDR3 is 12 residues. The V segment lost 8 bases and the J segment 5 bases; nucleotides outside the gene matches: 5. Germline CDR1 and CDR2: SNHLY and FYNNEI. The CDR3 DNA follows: TGTGCCAGCTTCGGGACTAGTAACGAGCAGTACTTC. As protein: CASFGTSNEQYF. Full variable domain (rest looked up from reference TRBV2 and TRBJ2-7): EPEVTQTPSHQVTQMGQEVILRCVPISNHLYFYWYRQILGQKVEFLVSFYNNEISEKSEIFDDQFSVERPDGSNFTLKIRSTKLEDSAMYFCASFGTSNEQYFGPGTRLTVT.

In nucleotides, the CDR3 is TGTGCCAGCAGTTACGGGGGGGCCTTAACCGGGGAGCTGTTTTTT. It translates to CASSYGGALTGELFF. The V gene is TRBV6-6, the J gene TRBJ2-2; possible D gene TRBD2, 7 bases. Germline assignment: CDR1 MNHNY and CDR2 SVGAGI (reference sequence). V gave up 2 bases and J gave up 5 bases, with 12 bases separating them. The CDR3 is made up of 15 amino acids.

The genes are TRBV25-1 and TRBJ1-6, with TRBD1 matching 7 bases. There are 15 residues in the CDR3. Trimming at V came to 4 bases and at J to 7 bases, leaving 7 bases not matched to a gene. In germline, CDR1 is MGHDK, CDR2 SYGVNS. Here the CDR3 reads CASSGQGLGNSPLHF. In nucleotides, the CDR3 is TGTGCCAGCAGTGGACAGGGTCTAGGAAATTCACCCCTCCACTTT.

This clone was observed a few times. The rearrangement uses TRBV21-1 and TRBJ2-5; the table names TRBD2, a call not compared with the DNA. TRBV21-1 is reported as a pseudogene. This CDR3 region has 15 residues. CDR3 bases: TGTGCCAGCAGCAAAGCCGGGAGAGGCCAAGAGACCCAGTACTTC. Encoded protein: CASSKAGRGQETQYF.

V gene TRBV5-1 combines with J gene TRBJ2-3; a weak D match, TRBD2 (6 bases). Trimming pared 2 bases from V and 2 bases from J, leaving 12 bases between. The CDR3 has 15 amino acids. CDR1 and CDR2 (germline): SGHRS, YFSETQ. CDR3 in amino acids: CASSFTGLNTDTQYF. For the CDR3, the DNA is TGCGCCAGCAGCTTTACCGGACTAAACACAGATACGCAGTATTTT.